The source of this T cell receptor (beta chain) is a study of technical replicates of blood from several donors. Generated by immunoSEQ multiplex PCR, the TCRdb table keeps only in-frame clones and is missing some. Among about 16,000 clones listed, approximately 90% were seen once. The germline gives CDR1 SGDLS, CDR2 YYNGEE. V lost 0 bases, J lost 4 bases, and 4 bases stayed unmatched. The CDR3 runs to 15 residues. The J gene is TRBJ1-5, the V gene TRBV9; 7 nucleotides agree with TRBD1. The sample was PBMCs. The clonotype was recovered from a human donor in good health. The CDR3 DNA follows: TGTGCCAGCAGCGTAGAGGGACAGTCTAATCAGCCCCAGCATTTT. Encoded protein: CASSVEGQSNQPQHF.